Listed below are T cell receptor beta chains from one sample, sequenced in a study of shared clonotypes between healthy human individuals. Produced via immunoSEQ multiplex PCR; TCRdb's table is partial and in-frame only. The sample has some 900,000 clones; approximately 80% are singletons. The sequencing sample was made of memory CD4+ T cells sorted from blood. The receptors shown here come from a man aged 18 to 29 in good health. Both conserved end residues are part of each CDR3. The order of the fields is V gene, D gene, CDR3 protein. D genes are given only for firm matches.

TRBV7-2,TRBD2,CASSYTSGRVPYEQYF
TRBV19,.,CASIGGRGYTF
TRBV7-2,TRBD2,CASSPGLASGEQYF
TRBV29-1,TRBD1,CSVPDREWGPNYGYTF
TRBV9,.,CASSVGGPDGRSGNTIYF
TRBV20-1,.,CSGREAETQYF
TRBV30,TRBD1,CATTGGLAYGYTF
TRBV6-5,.,CASSLRVDTGELFF
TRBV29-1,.,CSVGVGVSYEQYF
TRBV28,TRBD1,CASSFGDRVSQPQHF
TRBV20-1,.,CSATDGDGYTF
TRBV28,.,CASSLTRANYGYTF
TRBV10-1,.,CAGDDGQSNEQFF
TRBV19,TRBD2,CASGIEAGGTKNIQYF
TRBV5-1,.,CASSLATTGSGNTIYF
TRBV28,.,CASSRGNEETQYF
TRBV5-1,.,CASSLEGSYSNQPQHF